Shown below are 5 T cell receptor beta chains from a single sample sequenced in a study of blood T cell repertoires in COVID-19. Measured with immunoSEQ multiplex PCR; TCRdb has only the in-frame clones, and not every one. The sample lists fewer than 250,000 clones, over 80% seen once, with 2.5% to 3% in the top ten. Material for sequencing was PBMCs or T cells enriched from blood (not recorded which). The receptors derive from a woman aged 25-40 years with acute COVID-19.

The chain recombines TRBV15 with TRBJ1-5; D possibly corresponds to TRBD1 (6 bases). This CDR3 has 14 residues. Germline V CDR1 and CDR2: LNHNV, YYDKDF (reference sequence). V lost 3 bases, J lost 8 bases, and 14 bases lay in between. The CDR3 DNA reads as TGTGCCACCAGCAGGGACAGTCGGATCGAGCCCCAGCATTTT. As protein: CATSRDSRIEPQHF.

The rearrangement links TRBV19 to TRBJ2-3; D possibly corresponds to TRBD1 (5 bases). Deletions cut 6 bases from V and 3 bases from J, with 19 bases between. CDR1 is LNHDA, CDR2 SQIVND, per germline (reference sequence). The CDR3 loop spans 16 amino acids. The CDR3 DNA reads TGTGCCAGTAGAGCTCTTAGGGGTAGTGGAACAGATACGCAGTATTTT. It encodes CASRALRGSGTDTQYF. Together with reference TRBV19 and TRBJ2-3, the CDR3 gives the full variable domain: DGGITQSPKYLFRKEGQNVTLSCEQNLNHDAMYWYRQDPGQGLRLIYYSQIVNDFQKGDIAEGYSVSREKKESFPLTVTSAQKNPTAFYLCASRALRGSGTDTQYFGPGTRLTVL.

Details on this clone: One end of the junction varies from germline; a read error may be responsible. The chain joins TRBV10-3 to TRBJ1-6, with 8 bases aligning to TRBD1. Per the germline V gene, CDR1 is ENHRY and CDR2 is SYGVKD. The CDR3 length is 16 residues. The CDR3 bases are TGTGCCATCAGGTCCGGGACAGGCTTCTTATATTCACCCCCCCACTTT. Translation: CAIRSGTGFLYSPPHF.

This chain joins TRBV12-3 or TRBV12-4 and TRBJ1-1, with 8 bases aligning to TRBD1. Trimming took 5 bases from V and 7 from J; bases not matched to a gene: 3. The CDR3 is made up of 12 amino acids. The CDR3 nucleotides read TGTGCCAGCAGTGCCGGGACAGGTGAAGCTTTCTTT. Translation gives CASSAGTGEAFF.

The rearrangement links TRBV2 to TRBJ1-2; no clear D gene. V lost 8 bases, J lost 6 bases, and 7 bases lay in between. This CDR3 is 10 amino acids long. The V gene's germline CDR1 is SNHLY and CDR2 FYNNEI. This chain's CDR3 is CASSEDGYTF. The CDR3 DNA is TGTGCCAGCTCAGAGGATGGCTACACCTTC. The whole variable domain, remainder taken from reference TRBV2 and TRBJ1-2, is EPEVTQTPSHQVTQMGQEVILRCVPISNHLYFYWYRQILGQKVEFLVSFYNNEISEKSEIFDDQFSVERPDGSNFTLKIRSTKLEDSAMYFCASSEDGYTFGSGTRLTVV.